One sample yielded the 10 T cell receptor beta chains listed below, sequenced in a study of CD8 T cells in ankylosing spondylitis. TCRdb independently ran MiXCR on the 5' RACE reads; one entry per CDR3 protein. In the table there are under 200,000 distinct CDR3 sequences, approximately 9% of which are singletons. The sample was blood, either unsorted or a sorted T cell fraction (not recorded which). The receptors here all came from a female donor with ankylosing spondylitis or in good health (not recorded which).

This clonotype was picked up a small number of times. The chain employs TRBV5-1 and TRBJ2-1, with a tentative D call TRBD1 (6 bases). Germline assignment: CDR1 SGHRS and CDR2 YFSETQ. V gave up 4 bases and J gave up 5 bases, with 7 bases separating them. CDR3 length: 12 residues. The CDR3 spells CASSRQDNEQFF. CDR3 in DNA: TGCGCCAGCAGCCGACAGGACAATGAGCAGTTCTTC.

The chain combines TRBV3-1 with TRBJ2-7; D may be TRBD2 (5 bases). The CDR3 is 19 amino acids. The V end lost 0 bases, the J end lost 2 bases, and 23 bases lay between the germline ends. The germline gives CDR1 LGHDT, CDR2 YNNKEL (reference sequence). The DNA of the CDR3 is TGTGCCAGCAGCCAAGATCCCTACCGAGGTGGGAGAGCCCCCTACGAGCAGTACTTC. This translates into CASSQDPYRGGRAPYEQYF.

This clonotype was picked up many times. J is TRBJ2-1 and V is TRBV4-2, with TRBD2 matching 11 bases. V trimming: 3 bases; J trimming: 5 bases; junction bases outside the gene matches: 6. The CDR3 consists of 16 residues. Germline-derived CDR1 and CDR2 are LGHNA and YNFKEQ. CDR3 amino acids: CASSQGGLAANNEQFF. CDR3 coding DNA: TGTGCCAGCAGCCAGGGGGGACTAGCGGCAAACAATGAGCAGTTCTTC.

There are a few counts of this clonotype. The J gene is TRBJ2-2, the V gene TRBV5-1; 7 bases fit TRBD1. Germline lookup yields CDR1 SGHRS and CDR2 YFSETQ. J was trimmed by 3 bases and V by 6 bases; bases with no gene match: 11. CDR3 length: 16 amino acids. Here the CDR3 DNA reads TGCGCCAGCACCCTAACAGGGGTTTGGGACACCGGGGAGCTGTTTTTT. Its protein product is CASTLTGVWDTGELFF.

This clonotype has just a few counts. The gene calls are TRBV9 and TRBJ2-1; the D gene is possibly TRBD2 (5 bases). CDR1 and CDR2 (germline): SGDLS, YYNGEE. The CDR3 covers 15 residues. V lost 0 bases and J 4 bases, leaving 11 bases between the germline ends. The DNA of the CDR3 is TGTGCCAGCAGCGTAGTGGGAGTTAGTTACAATGAGCAGTTCTTC. Its protein product is CASSVVGVSYNEQFF.

The chain links TRBV2 to TRBJ2-2, with D unresolved. Trimming removed 7 bases from V and 6 bases from J, with 6 bases in between. Germline V gives CDR1 SNHLY, CDR2 FYNNEI. The CDR3 is 11 amino acids. CDR3 nucleotides: TGTGCCAGCAAGGGCGCCGGGGAGCTGTTTTTT. It specifies CASKGAGELFF.

Ten or more counts support this clonotype. The chain has TRBV12-3 or TRBV12-4 and TRBJ2-5; a possible D gene is TRBD1 (5 bases). The CDR3 is 13 amino acids. The V and J ends lost 3 bases and 5 bases respectively, with 10 bases between them. CDR3 coding DNA: TGTGCCAGCAGTTTTGCAGGGCAGGAGACCCAGTACTTC. Translating it yields CASSFAGQETQYF.

Worth noting for this clonotype: This may be a read error: a much more frequent sequence differs by one nucleotide. This chain joins TRBV28 and TRBJ1-1, with D maybe TRBD1 (5 bases). Germline CDR1 and CDR2: MDHEN and SYDVKM. The CDR3 loop spans 15 amino acids. As DNA, the CDR3 is TGTGCCTCCCGGGACGTCGATAAAATGAACTCTGAAGCTTTCTTT. It codes for CASRDVDKMNSEAFF.

This clonotype has ten or more counts. The chain carries TRBV4-1 and TRBJ2-7; D is possibly TRBD1 or TRBD2 (5 bases each). In germline, CDR1 is MGHRA, CDR2 YSYEKL. Deletions cut 1 base from V and 3 bases from J, with 13 bases between. The CDR3 has 15 residues. CDR3 sequence: CASSQVIEGNYEQYF. The DNA for the CDR3 is TGCGCCAGCAGCCAAGTTATAGAGGGGAACTACGAGCAGTACTTC.

This chain joins TRBV27 and TRBJ2-1, with TRBD2 identical over 9 bases. Per the germline V gene, CDR1 is MNHEY and CDR2 is SMNVEV (reference sequence). V trimming: 7 bases; J trimming: 8 bases; junction bases outside the gene matches: 6. This CDR3 contains 13 residues. DNA of the CDR3: TGTGCCAGCAAAGGTAGCGGGAGCGATGAGCAGTTCTTC. Protein product: CASKGSGSDEQFF.